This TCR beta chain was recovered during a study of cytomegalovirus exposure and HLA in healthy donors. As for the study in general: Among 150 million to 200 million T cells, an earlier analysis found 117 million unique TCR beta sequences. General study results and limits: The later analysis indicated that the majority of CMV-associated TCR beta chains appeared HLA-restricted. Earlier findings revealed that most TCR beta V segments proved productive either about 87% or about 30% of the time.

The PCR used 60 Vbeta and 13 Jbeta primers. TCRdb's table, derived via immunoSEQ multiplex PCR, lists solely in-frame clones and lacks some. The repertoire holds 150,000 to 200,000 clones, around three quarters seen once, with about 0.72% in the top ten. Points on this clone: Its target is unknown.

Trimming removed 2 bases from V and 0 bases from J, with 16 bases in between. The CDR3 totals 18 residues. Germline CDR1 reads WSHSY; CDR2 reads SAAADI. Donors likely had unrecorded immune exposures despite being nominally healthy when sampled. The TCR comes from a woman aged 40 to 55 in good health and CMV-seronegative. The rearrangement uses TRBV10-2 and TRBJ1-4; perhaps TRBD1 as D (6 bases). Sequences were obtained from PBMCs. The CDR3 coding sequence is TGCGCCAGCAGTGAGGTCGGCAGGGGCCTTGCAACTAATGAAAAACTGTTTTTT. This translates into CASSEVGRGLATNEKLFF.